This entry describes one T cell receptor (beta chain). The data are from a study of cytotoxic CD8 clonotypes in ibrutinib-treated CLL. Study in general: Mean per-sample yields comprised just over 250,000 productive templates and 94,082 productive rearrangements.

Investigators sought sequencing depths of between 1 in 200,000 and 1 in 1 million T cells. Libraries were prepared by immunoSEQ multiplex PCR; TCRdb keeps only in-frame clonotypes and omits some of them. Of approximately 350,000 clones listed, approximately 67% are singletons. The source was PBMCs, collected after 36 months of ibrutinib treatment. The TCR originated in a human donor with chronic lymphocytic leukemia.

CDR3 protein: CASSEGRGRNYGYTF. In nucleotides, the CDR3 is TGTGCCAGCAGTGAAGGTCGGGGACGGAACTATGGCTACACCTTC. J is TRBJ1-2 and V is TRBV6-1, with D possibly being TRBD1 (5 bases). The CDR3 has 15 amino acids. Germline V lookup: CDR1 MNHNS, CDR2 SASEGT. V was shortened by 1 base and J by 2 bases, with 11 bases between the two germline ends.